This T cell receptor (beta chain) appears in the sequencing data of a study of shared clonotypes between healthy human individuals. Points from the study as a whole: It was only blood that was sampled, and tissue repertoires likely differ. Donor clonotype sharing was expected to depend on sequencing depth. Naive subsets usually exceeded memory subsets in estimated richness.

With respect to this clone: Its antigen is unknown. Additional DNA sequences in this sample encode the identical CDR3.

About 30,000 T cell genomes, or roughly 200 ng DNA, went into the sorted-subset replicate PCRs. Assay used: immunoSEQ multiplex PCR; TCRdb lists only in-frame clones, some missing. The sample consists of more than 2 million clones, approximately 96% of them appearing once. Trimming pared 2 bases from V and 2 bases from J, leaving 7 bases between. This CDR3 is built from 13 residues. Germline V CDR1 and CDR2: SGHRS, YFSETQ. The receptor was isolated from a man aged 18 to 30 in good health. The source material was naive CD4+ T cells sorted from blood. Subset indicated: CD45RA+ positively selected. The chain uses TRBV5-1 and TRBJ2-5; D not certain. This CDR3 reads CASSLDRQETQYF. In nucleotides, the CDR3 is TGCGCCAGCAGCTTAGATAGGCAAGAGACCCAGTACTTC.